The 21 T cell receptor beta chains reported below all come from one sample, sequenced in a study of immune cell composition in non-small cell lung cancer. Assay used: immunoSEQ multiplex PCR; TCRdb lists only in-frame clones, some missing. The sample yields a few thousand clones, 60% to 85% seen once. The sample was lung tumor tissue. These receptors were collected from a human donor with non-small cell lung cancer.

V usage is TRBV6-5 and J usage is TRBJ1-3, with 10 bases that match TRBD1. J lost 8 bases, V lost 4 bases, and 8 bases had no gene match. From germline, CDR1 is MNHEY and CDR2 SVGAGI. CDR3 length: 15 residues. In DNA, the CDR3 is TGTGCCAGCAGTTTCTCCGGGACAGGGGTTGACACCATATATTTT. As protein: CASSFSGTGVDTIYF.

This clone is medium-sized (0.01 to 0.1%) in the sample. This chain connects TRBV9 to TRBJ2-5, with 8 bases that match TRBD1. The CDR3 has 16 residues. Trimming at V came to 0 bases and at J to 7 bases, leaving 11 bases not matched to a gene. CDR1 and CDR2 (germline): SGDLS, YYNGEE. CDR3 in DNA: TGTGCCAGCAGCGTAGGGATTACAGGGGGGACGGGGACCCAGTACTTC. It specifies CASSVGITGGTGTQYF.

J is TRBJ1-2 and V is TRBV19; weak D call: TRBD1 (5 bases). Germline assignment: CDR1 LNHDA and CDR2 SQIVND (reference sequence). CDR3 length: 13 residues. V lost 9 bases and J 4 bases, leaving 15 bases between the germline ends. DNA of the CDR3: TGTGCCAGCACCCCAGGGTTCTCCTATGGCTACACCTTC. This translates into CASTPGFSYGYTF.

This chain links TRBV7-2 with TRBJ2-3, with TRBD2 matching 9 bases. The trim removed 1 base at V and 11 bases at J, leaving 10 bases unmatched. From germline, CDR1 is SGHTA and CDR2 FQGNSA. The CDR3 has 15 residues. CDR3 sequence (DNA): TGTGCCAGCAGCTTAGACGTACGCGGGGGGGCGGGGCAGTATTTT. Its protein is CASSLDVRGGAGQYF.

This sequence joins TRBV5-8 and TRBJ2-4; TRBD2 matches 11 bases. Germline V gene sequence: CDR1 SGHTS, CDR2 YDEGEE. Trimming cost V 0 bases and J 0 bases; bases outside gene matches: 5. CDR3 length: 18 residues. The CDR3 sequence is CASSLGSGGALAKNIQYF. CDR3 nucleotide sequence: TGTGCCAGCAGCTTGGGTAGCGGGGGGGCACTAGCCAAAAACATTCAGTACTTC.

This chain connects TRBV18 to TRBJ1-1; D perhaps matches TRBD1 (6 bases). CDR1 and CDR2 from the germline V gene are KGHSH and LQKENI. This CDR3 is built from 11 residues. V was pared by 6 bases and J by 7 bases, with 9 bases between. CDR3 coding DNA: TGTGCCAGCTCTGACAGGTTTGAAGCTTTCTTT. This codes for CASSDRFEAFF. Based on the CDR3 plus reference TRBV18 and TRBJ1-1, the full variable domain is NAGVMQNPRHLVRRRGQEARLRCSPMKGHSHVYWYRQLPEEGLKFMVYLQKENIIDESGMPKERFSAEFPKEGPSILRIQQVVRGDSAAYFCASSDRFEAFFGQGTRLTVV.

The J gene is TRBJ2-5, the V gene TRBV7-9; TRBD1 aligns across 7 bases. The germline V gene has CDR1 SEHNR and CDR2 FQNEAQ (reference sequence). Unmatched junction bases numbered 3, after V lost 3 bases and J lost 2 bases. The CDR3 covers 14 residues. In DNA, the CDR3 is TGTGCCAGCAGCTTCTTGGACAGGCAAGAGACCCAGTACTTC. Amino acids: CASSFLDRQETQYF.

The chain combines TRBV5-1 with TRBJ1-2; 7 bases map to TRBD1. In germline, CDR1 is SGHRS, CDR2 YFSETQ. V lost 4 bases to trimming and J lost 6 bases; unmatched junction nucleotides: 6. This CDR3 contains 13 residues. The CDR3 DNA reads TGCGCCAGCAGCGTCTACAGGGGCGATGGCTACACCTTC. This sequence encodes CASSVYRGDGYTF.

This chain joins TRBV9 and TRBJ2-1; D might be TRBD1 (6 bases). The CDR3 is 15 amino acids. Germline V lookup: CDR1 SGDLS, CDR2 YYNGEE. Trimming pared 4 bases from V and 6 bases from J, leaving 17 bases between. The CDR3 nucleotides read TGTGCCAGCAGCTCACTAGAGGTGGGGGCCAATGAGCAGTTCTTC. Its protein product is CASSSLEVGANEQFF.

V usage is TRBV4-1 and J usage is TRBJ2-3; 7 bases are shared with TRBD1. The CDR3 spans 15 residues. The germline V gene encodes CDR1 MGHRA and CDR2 YSYEKL. V lost 3 bases, J lost 4 bases, and 7 bases stayed unmatched. The CDR3 protein is CASSHYTGAADTQYF. Here the CDR3 DNA reads TGCGCCAGCAGCCATTATACAGGGGCAGCAGATACGCAGTATTTT.

The chain recombines TRBV5-6 with TRBJ2-2, with TRBD1 identical over 9 bases. Germline V CDR1 and CDR2: SGHDT, YYEEEE. The ends lost 2 bases at V and 6 bases at J; junction bases unmatched: 5. The CDR3 contains 15 residues. In DNA form, the CDR3 reads TGTGCCAGCAGCTTCCGGGACAGGGACGCCGGGGAGCTGTTTTTT. Protein product: CASSFRDRDAGELFF.

The genes are TRBV1 and TRBJ2-3; the table's D gene call, TRBD2, was not cross checked with the DNA. TRBV1 constitutes a pseudogene. CDR3 length: 17 amino acids. The CDR3 here is CTSSQDMGLAVLDTQYF. In DNA, the CDR3 is TGCACCAGCAGCCAAGATATGGGACTAGCCGTCCTGGATACGCAGTATTTT.

This clone was seen a handful of times. CDR3 sequence (DNA): TGCGCCAGCACCCCTTCGTTGGGGACAGGGGGCTACGAGCAGTACTTC. This sequence encodes CASTPSLGTGGYEQYF. The chain uses TRBV5-1 and TRBJ2-7; 11 bases map to TRBD1. Losses at the gene ends were 6 bases for V and 3 bases for J; bases not matched to a gene: 11. Germline CDR1 SGHRS, CDR2 YFSETQ. The CDR3 is 16 amino acids. Complete variable domain (other parts from reference TRBV5-1 and TRBJ2-7): KAGVTQTPRYLIKTRGQQVTLSCSPISGHRSVSWYQQTPGQGLQFLFEYFSETQRNKGNFPGRFSGRQFSNSRSEMNVSTLELGDSALYLCASTPSLGTGGYEQYFGPGTRLTVT.

The sample holds one count of this clone. V and J are TRBV5-1 and TRBJ1-2; the D gene is possibly TRBD1 (6 bases). Trimming stripped 0 bases from V and 8 bases from J, with 11 bases between. The germline gives CDR1 SGHRS, CDR2 YFSETQ. The CDR3 runs 13 residues. The CDR3 region is CASSLDRALGYTF. The CDR3 DNA is TGCGCCAGCAGCTTGGACAGGGCCCTAGGCTACACCTTC.

This rearrangement joins TRBV27 to TRBJ1-3; no reliable D call. With 5 bases removed from V and 4 bases from J, the gap between germline ends came to 9 bases. The germline gives CDR1 MNHEY, CDR2 SMNVEV (reference sequence). This CDR3 is built from 13 residues. CDR3 sequence: CASSRAAGNTIYF. As DNA, the CDR3 is TGTGCCAGCAGTCGTGCAGCGGGAAACACCATATATTTT.

The chain is built from TRBV2 and TRBJ1-2; D gene uncertain. Trimming removed 8 bases from V and 5 bases from J, with 15 bases in between. Germline lookup yields CDR1 SNHLY and CDR2 FYNNEI. The CDR3 sequence is 13 residues long. The CDR3 sequence is CASEESRNYGYTF. The CDR3 bases are TGTGCCAGCGAGGAATCACGGAATTATGGCTACACCTTC. Full variable domain (missing parts from reference TRBV2 and TRBJ1-2): EPEVTQTPSHQVTQMGQEVILRCVPISNHLYFYWYRQILGQKVEFLVSFYNNEISEKSEIFDDQFSVERPDGSNFTLKIRSTKLEDSAMYFCASEESRNYGYTFGSGTRLTVV.

CDR3 in amino acids: CASSLGSSTEAFF. The CDR3 nucleotides read TGCGCCAGCAGCTTGGGTAGTTCCACTGAAGCTTTCTTT. The chain joins TRBV5-1 to TRBJ1-1, with D hard to call. The germline V gene encodes CDR1 SGHRS and CDR2 YFSETQ. The CDR3 consists of 13 residues. V dropped 0 bases and J dropped 4 bases, with 7 bases sitting between them.

Only a few counts were recorded for this clone. The J gene is TRBJ1-2, the V gene TRBV5-1, with TRBD1 as a possible D gene (6 bases). Germline V CDR1 and CDR2: SGHRS, YFSETQ. This CDR3 has 14 amino acids. V gave up 0 bases and J gave up 8 bases, with 14 bases separating them. CDR3 nucleotides: TGCGCCAGCAGCTTGGAACAGGGAACTAAGGGCTACACCTTC. The encoded protein is CASSLEQGTKGYTF.

The CDR3 region is CASREQGACQPQHF. The DNA of the CDR3 is TGCGCCAGCAGAGAACAGGGGGCTTGTCAGCCCCAGCATTTT. The chain has TRBV10-1 and TRBJ1-5; TRBD1 aligns across 9 bases. V lost 6 bases to trimming and J lost 6 bases; unmatched junction nucleotides: 6. Looked up from germline, CDR1 is WNHNN and CDR2 is SYGVQD (reference sequence). The CDR3 covers 14 residues.

V usage is TRBV7-2 and J usage is TRBJ2-5, with 7 nucleotides matching TRBD2. V lost 5 bases, J lost 5 bases, and 8 bases stayed unmatched. The CDR3 consists of 14 residues. CDR1 is SGHTA, CDR2 FQGNSA, per germline. DNA of the CDR3: TGTGCCAGCAGCCCCCGGGGAGGGCGGGAGACCCAGTACTTC. Translating it yields CASSPRGGRETQYF. The complete variable domain, with remaining parts taken from reference TRBV7-2 and TRBJ2-5, reads GAGVSQSPSNKVTEKGKDVELRCDPISGHTALYWYRQSLGQGLEFLIYFQGNSAPDKSGLPSDRFSAERTGGSVSTLTIQRTQQEDSAVYLCASSPRGGRETQYFGPGTRLLVL.

This clone was seen only once. The V gene is TRBV5-6, the J gene TRBJ1-1, with D possibly being TRBD1 (5 bases). From germline, CDR1 is SGHDT and CDR2 YYEEEE. The CDR3 has 14 amino acids. Trimming took off 0 bases at V and 5 bases at J, with 11 bases between the two ends. The CDR3 DNA reads TGTGCCAGCAGCTTGGTGCCCTCAGGGACTGAAGCTTTCTTT. This sequence encodes CASSLVPSGTEAFF.